These 6 T cell receptor beta chains came from one sample sequenced in a study of follicular helper T cells after annual influenza vaccination. Only in-frame clones appear in the TCRdb table, and some are missing; sequencing was by immunoSEQ multiplex PCR. Here the sample spans about 15,000 clones, approximately 88% being singletons. Sample time point: 2014-2015 season, 7 days after vaccination. This specimen consisted of CXCR5+ CD38- circulating T follicular helper cells from blood, obtained 7 days after influenza vaccination. Subset described: circulating Tfh, non-naive CD4+CXCR5+PD-1+ (ICOS+CD38+ or ICOS-CD38-). These TCRs come from an adult who received the influenza vaccine.

The V and J genes are TRBV11-2 and TRBJ1-1; D possibly corresponds to TRBD1 (5 bases). Trimming pared 5 bases from V and 1 base from J, leaving 14 bases between. The CDR3 has 15 residues. Germline CDR1 reads SGHAT; CDR2 reads FQNNGV. CDR3 DNA sequence: TGTGCCAGCAGCCCTCGACAGTTCGCGAACACTGAAGCTTTCTTT. This sequence encodes CASSPRQFANTEAFF.

The rearrangement joins TRBV5-1 to TRBJ2-1; 13 positions match TRBD2. The J segment lost 4 bases and the V segment lost 4 bases, leaving 5 bases of the junction unmatched. Germline loops: CDR1 SGHRS, CDR2 YFSETQ. CDR3 length: 16 amino acids. The CDR3 is CASSPGTSGAYNEQFF. The CDR3 nucleotides read TGCGCCAGCAGCCCGGGGACTAGCGGGGCGTACAATGAGCAGTTCTTC.

The chain combines TRBV5-1 with TRBJ2-7; TRBD1 matches at 7 bases. The CDR3 sequence is 14 residues long. The V gene's germline CDR1 is SGHRS and CDR2 YFSETQ. The ends lost 3 bases at V and 0 bases at J; junction bases unmatched: 3. Here the CDR3 reads CASSSGQASYEQYF. For the CDR3, the DNA is TGCGCCAGCAGCTCCGGACAGGCCTCCTACGAGCAGTACTTC.

This clone was seen more than once but under ten times. J is TRBJ1-5 and V is TRBV19; possibly TRBD1 for D (5 bases). This CDR3 spans 14 amino acids. CDR1 and CDR2 (germline): LNHDA, SQIVND (reference sequence). Trimming stripped 7 bases from V and 3 bases from J, with 13 bases between. The chain's CDR3 is CASNPGRDNQPQHF. CDR3 bases: TGTGCCAGTAACCCCGGCAGGGACAATCAGCCCCAGCATTTT.

The rearrangement uses TRBV2 and TRBJ1-5; no definite D call. Germline V gives CDR1 SNHLY, CDR2 FYNNEI. This CDR3 is built from 14 residues. Trimming removed 3 bases at V and 7 bases at J, with 13 bases between. The CDR3 nucleotides are TGTGCCAGCAGTGATATGACTCGGGAACAGCCCCAGCATTTT. It yields the protein CASSDMTREQPQHF.

The chain employs TRBV5-4 and TRBJ1-3; D uncertain. From germline, CDR1 is SGHNT and CDR2 YYREEE (reference sequence). Trimming took 2 bases from V and 1 from J, leaving 7 bases between them. CDR3 length: 14 amino acids. The CDR3 bases are TGTGCCAGCAGCTTCTATAGTTCTGGAAACACCATATATTTT. This gives the protein CASSFYSSGNTIYF.